This TCR beta chain was identified in a study of blood T cells in healthy people across ages. The authors ran a second PCR of about 6 to 11 cycles using a sample-barcoded 5' primer and a J-beta primer mix. TCRdb reprocessed the 5' RACE reads with MiXCR, giving one entry per CDR3 protein. The table lists about 1.4 million distinct CDR3 sequences, approximately 59% of them singletons, with 5.5% to 8% in the top ten. This receptor was identified in a young man in good health. The specimen sequenced was blood.

CDR3 bases: TGTGCCAGCAGCCAGACCCCAGGGGGCACAGATACGCAGTATTTT. It specifies CASSQTPGGTDTQYF. The chain joins TRBV7-9 to TRBJ2-3; weak D call: TRBD1 (6 bases). CDR3 size: 15 residues. Germline V gene data show CDR1 as SEHNR and CDR2 as FQNEAQ (reference sequence). V was clipped by 5 bases and J by 1 base, with 13 bases between them.